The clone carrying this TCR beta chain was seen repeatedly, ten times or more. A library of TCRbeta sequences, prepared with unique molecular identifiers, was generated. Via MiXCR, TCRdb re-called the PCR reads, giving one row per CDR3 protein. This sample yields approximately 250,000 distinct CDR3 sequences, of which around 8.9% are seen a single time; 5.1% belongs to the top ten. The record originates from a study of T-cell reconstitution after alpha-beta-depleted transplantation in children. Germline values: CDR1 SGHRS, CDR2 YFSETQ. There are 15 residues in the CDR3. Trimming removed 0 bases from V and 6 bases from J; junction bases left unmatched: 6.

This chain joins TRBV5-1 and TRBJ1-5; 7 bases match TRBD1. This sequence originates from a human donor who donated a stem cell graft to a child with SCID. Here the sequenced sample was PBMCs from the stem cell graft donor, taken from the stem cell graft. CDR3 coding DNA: TGCGCCAGCAGCTTGGAAACAGGGGTGGGTCAGCCCCAGCATTTT. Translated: CASSLETGVGQPQHF.